What follows is one T cell receptor (beta chain) and its context. These data are taken from a study of T-cell reconstitution after alpha-beta-depleted transplantation in children. Unique molecular identifiers were incorporated when the TCRbeta library was constructed. MiXCR, run by TCRdb on the PCR reads, gives a single entry per CDR3 protein. The data show hundreds of thousands of distinct CDR3 sequences, approximately 9.6% seen once. Looked up from germline, CDR1 is SGDLS and CDR2 is YYNGEE. This CDR3 spans 16 amino acids. The trim removed 0 bases at V and 4 bases at J, leaving 9 bases unmatched. This TCR was recovered from a human donor who donated a stem cell graft to a child with SCID. This rearrangement joins TRBV9 to TRBJ2-5, with 7 bases that match TRBD2. The sample here was PBMCs from the stem cell graft donor, taken from the stem cell graft. CDR3: CASSVGGTTGGETQYF. CDR3 coding DNA: TGTGCCAGCAGCGTAGGGGGGACTACCGGGGGAGAGACCCAGTACTTC.